This T cell receptor (beta chain) was identified during a study of cytomegalovirus exposure and HLA in healthy donors. Study in general: Across some 400 genotyped donors, 81% landed in the Caucasian-associated ancestry cluster. Study findings and constraints: Across donors, most TCRs were seen rarely, yet some public ones were widespread. Solely CMV serostatus was available to characterize immune exposure.

Points on this clone: Its specificity is unknown.

Germline-derived CDR1 and CDR2 are MNHNS and SASEGT. V lost 10 bases, J lost 5 bases, and 13 bases stayed unmatched. CDR3 size: 14 residues. The PCR had 60 Vbeta and 13 Jbeta primers. Using immunoSEQ multiplex PCR, the repertoire was profiled, and TCRdb retains in-frame clones only, with some absent. The sample lists 130,000 to 150,000 clones, roughly 80% occurring once. This chain uses TRBV6-1 with TRBJ1-1, with 7 bases fitting TRBD1. This TCR was sampled from a middle-aged woman in good health and CMV-seropositive. Sequenced sample: PBMCs. The CDR3 DNA is TGTGCCACCCAGGAGAGGGGGCGGAGGACTGAAGCTTTCTTT. As protein: CATQERGRRTEAFF.